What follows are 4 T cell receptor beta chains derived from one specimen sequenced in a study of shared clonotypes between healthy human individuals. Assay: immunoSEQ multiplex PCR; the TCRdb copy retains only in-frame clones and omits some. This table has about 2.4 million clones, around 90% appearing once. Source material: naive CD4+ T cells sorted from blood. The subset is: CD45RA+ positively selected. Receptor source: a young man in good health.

The CDR3 reads CATWGEGTGELFF. DNA for the CDR3: TGTGCCACTTGGGGGGAGGGCACCGGGGAGCTGTTTTTT. The V gene is TRBV19, the J gene TRBJ2-2; 7 bases line up with TRBD2. The trim removed 10 bases at V and 4 bases at J, leaving 6 bases unmatched. There are 13 residues in the CDR3. The germline CDR1 and CDR2 sequences are LNHDA and SQIVND (reference sequence).

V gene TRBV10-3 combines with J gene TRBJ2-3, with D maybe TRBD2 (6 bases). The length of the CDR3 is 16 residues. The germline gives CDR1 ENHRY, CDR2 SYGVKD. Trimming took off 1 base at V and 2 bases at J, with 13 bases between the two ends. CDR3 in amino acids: CAISEFFGGSTDTQYF. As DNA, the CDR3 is TGTGCCATCAGTGAGTTCTTCGGGGGTTCCACAGATACGCAGTATTTT.

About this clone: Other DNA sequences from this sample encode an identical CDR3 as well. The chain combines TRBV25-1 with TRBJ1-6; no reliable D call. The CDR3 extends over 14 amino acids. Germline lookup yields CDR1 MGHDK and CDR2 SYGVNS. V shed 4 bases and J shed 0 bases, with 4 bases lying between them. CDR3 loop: CASSVGSYNSPLHF. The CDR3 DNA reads TGTGCCAGCAGTGTAGGCTCCTATAATTCACCCCTCCACTTT.

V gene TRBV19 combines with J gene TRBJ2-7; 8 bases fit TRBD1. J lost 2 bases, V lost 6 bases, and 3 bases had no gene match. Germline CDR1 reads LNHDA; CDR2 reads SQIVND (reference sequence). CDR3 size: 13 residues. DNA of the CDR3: TGTGCCAGTAGCGGACAGGGTACCTACGAGCAGTACTTC. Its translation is CASSGQGTYEQYF. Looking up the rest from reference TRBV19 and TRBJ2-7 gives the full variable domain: DGGITQSPKYLFRKEGQNVTLSCEQNLNHDAMYWYRQDPGQGLRLIYYSQIVNDFQKGDIAEGYSVSREKKESFPLTVTSAQKNPTAFYLCASSGQGTYEQYFGPGTRLTVT.